This T cell receptor (beta chain) was sequenced during a study of blood T cell repertoires in COVID-19. Study-wide context: The United States, Italy and Spain provided the acute and convalescent COVID-19 samples. In each case, the material was cDNA or gDNA derived from T cells, B-cell-depleted T cells, or PBMCs.

Measured with immunoSEQ multiplex PCR; TCRdb has only the in-frame clones, and not every one. The table has some 100,000 clones, 90% seen once. CDR1 is SNHLY, CDR2 FYNNEI, per germline. Trimming took off 6 bases at V and 2 bases at J, with 10 bases between the two ends. This CDR3 comprises 13 residues. The rearrangement joins TRBV2 to TRBJ1-2; D may be TRBD1 (5 bases). The TCR originated in a man in his fifties with acute or convalescent COVID-19. Sequences were obtained from peripheral blood. The CDR3 sequence: CASRASGNYGYTF. In nucleotides, the CDR3 is TGTGCCAGCAGGGCTTCAGGGAACTATGGCTACACCTTC.